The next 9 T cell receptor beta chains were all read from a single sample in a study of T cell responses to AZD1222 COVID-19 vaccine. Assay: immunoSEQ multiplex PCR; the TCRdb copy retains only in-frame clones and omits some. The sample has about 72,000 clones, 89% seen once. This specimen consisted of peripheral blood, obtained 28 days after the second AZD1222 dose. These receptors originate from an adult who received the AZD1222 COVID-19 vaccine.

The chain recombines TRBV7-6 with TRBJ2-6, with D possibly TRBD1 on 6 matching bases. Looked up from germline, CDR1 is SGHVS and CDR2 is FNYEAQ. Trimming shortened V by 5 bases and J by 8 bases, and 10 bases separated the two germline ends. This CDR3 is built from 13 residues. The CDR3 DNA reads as TGTGCCAGCAGCCCAGGGGTTCCCAACGTCCTGACTTTC. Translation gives CASSPGVPNVLTF.

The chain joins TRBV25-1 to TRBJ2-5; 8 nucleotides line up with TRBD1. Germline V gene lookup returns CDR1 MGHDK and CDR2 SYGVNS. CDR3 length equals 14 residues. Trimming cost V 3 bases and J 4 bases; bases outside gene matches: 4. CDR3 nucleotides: TGTGCCAGCAGTGAGGCGGGGACAGGAGAGACCCAGTACTTC. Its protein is CASSEAGTGETQYF.

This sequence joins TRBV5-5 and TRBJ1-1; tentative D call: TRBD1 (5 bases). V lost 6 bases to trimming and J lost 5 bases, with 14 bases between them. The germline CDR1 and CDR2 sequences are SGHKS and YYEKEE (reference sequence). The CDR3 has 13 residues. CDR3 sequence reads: CASIPGGETEAFF. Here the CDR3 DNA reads TGTGCCAGCATCCCCGGGGGAGAGACTGAAGCTTTCTTT. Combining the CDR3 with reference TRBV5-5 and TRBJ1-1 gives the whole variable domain DAGVTQSPTHLIKTRGQQVTLRCSPISGHKSVSWYQQVLGQGPQFIFQYYEKEERGRGNFPDRFSARQFPNYSSELNVNALLLGDSALYLCASIPGGETEAFFGQGTRLTVV.

As DNA, the CDR3 is TGCAGCATCACTCGGGGGGGAGCTAACTATGGCTACACCTTC. Protein product: CSITRGGANYGYTF. The V gene is TRBV29-1, the J gene TRBJ1-2, with D possibly TRBD1 on 5 matching bases. Trimming pared 8 bases from V and 0 bases from J, leaving 16 bases between. The CDR3 totals 14 residues. Germline CDR1 and CDR2: SQVTM and ANQGSEA.

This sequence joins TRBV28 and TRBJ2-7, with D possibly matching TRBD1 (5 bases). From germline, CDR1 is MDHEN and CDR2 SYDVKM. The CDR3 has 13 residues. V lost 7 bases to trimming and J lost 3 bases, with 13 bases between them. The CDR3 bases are TGTGCCAGCACACATGACAGAAGCTACGAGCAGTACTTC. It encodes CASTHDRSYEQYF.

The CDR3 protein is CASSLTSGGDTQYF. The CDR3 DNA reads as TGTGCCAGCAGTCTAACTAGCGGGGGAGATACGCAGTATTTT. The chain joins TRBV28 to TRBJ2-3; 11 bases agree with TRBD2. In germline, CDR1 is MDHEN, CDR2 SYDVKM. V was clipped by 5 bases and J by 5 bases; unmatched bases: 3. This CDR3 spans 14 amino acids.

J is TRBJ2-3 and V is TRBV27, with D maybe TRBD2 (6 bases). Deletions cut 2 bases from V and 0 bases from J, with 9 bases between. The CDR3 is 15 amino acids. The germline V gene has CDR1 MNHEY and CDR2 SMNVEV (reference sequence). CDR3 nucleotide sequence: TGTGCCAGCAGTTTAATCCTAGCGAGCACAGATACGCAGTATTTT. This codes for CASSLILASTDTQYF.

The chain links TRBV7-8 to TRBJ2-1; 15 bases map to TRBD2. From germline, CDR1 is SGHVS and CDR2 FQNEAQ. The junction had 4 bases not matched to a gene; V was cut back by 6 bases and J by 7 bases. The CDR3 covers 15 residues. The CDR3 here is CASSPGLAGGNEQFF. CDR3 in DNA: TGTGCCAGCAGTCCCGGACTAGCGGGAGGGAATGAGCAGTTCTTC.

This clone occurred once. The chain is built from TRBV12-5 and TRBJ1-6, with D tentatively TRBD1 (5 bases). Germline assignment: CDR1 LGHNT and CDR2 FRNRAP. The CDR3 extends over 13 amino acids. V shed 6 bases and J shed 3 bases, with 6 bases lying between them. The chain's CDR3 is CASGDSYNSPLHF. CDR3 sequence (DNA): TGTGCTAGTGGAGACAGCTATAATTCACCCCTCCACTTT.